The rows below give T cell receptor beta chains drawn from one sample of a study of cytomegalovirus exposure and HLA in healthy donors. Repertoires were generated with immunoSEQ multiplex PCR, while TCRdb's copy carries only in-frame clones and drops some. The sample lists tens of thousands of clones, roughly 80% seen once, with around 2.9% in the top ten. Sequencing was performed on PBMCs. The source is a woman younger than 45 in good health and CMV-seronegative. Each CDR3 is given with its conserved first and last residue. A D gene is named only where the DNA matches it firmly. Size tells how often a clone was seen (once, few, many) or the class of an expanded clone, and some rows leave it out.

clone_size: once; j_call: TRBJ2-5; v_call: TRBV5-4; d_call: -; cdr3_nt: TGTGCCAGCAGCCAATGGAAAGGGGCGGGGGAGACCCAGTACTTC; cdr3_aa: CASSQWKGAGETQYF
clone_size: few; j_call: TRBJ2-7; v_call: TRBV5-6; d_call: -; cdr3_nt: TGTGCCAGCAGCTTGTTTGCAAGCGGGCAGTACTTC; cdr3_aa: CASSLFASGQYF
clone_size: -; j_call: TRBJ1-2; v_call: TRBV7-9; d_call: TRBD1; cdr3_nt: TGTGCCAGCAGCTCCCGGGACAGGGAAGACTATGGCTACACCTTC; cdr3_aa: CASSSRDREDYGYTF
clone_size: -; j_call: TRBJ1-5; v_call: TRBV7-8; d_call: -; cdr3_nt: TGTGCCAGCAGCTTAGACTCGAATCAGCCCCAGCATTTT; cdr3_aa: CASSLDSNQPQHF
clone_size: -; j_call: TRBJ2-7; v_call: TRBV2; d_call: TRBD1; cdr3_nt: TGTGCCAGCAGTAGACAGGGCCAGCAGTACTTC; cdr3_aa: CASSRQGQQYF
clone_size: -; j_call: TRBJ1-1; v_call: TRBV7-2; d_call: TRBD1; cdr3_nt: TGTGCCAGCAGCTACCGGGACAGGAACACTGAAGCTTTCTTT; cdr3_aa: CASSYRDRNTEAFF
clone_size: -; j_call: TRBJ2-3; v_call: TRBV2; d_call: -; cdr3_nt: TGTGCCAGCAGCGCCTCGGGCGGGGTTACAGATACGCAGTATTTT; cdr3_aa: CASSASGGVTDTQYF
clone_size: -; j_call: TRBJ1-1; v_call: TRBV27; d_call: TRBD1; cdr3_nt: TGTGCCAGCAGTACGACAGGGTATGGAAGGAACACTGAAGCTTTCTTT; cdr3_aa: CASSTTGYGRNTEAFF
clone_size: few; j_call: TRBJ2-3; v_call: TRBV6-1; d_call: -; cdr3_nt: TGTGCCAGCAGTGATTATTTGGGGGCTAGCACAGATACGCAGTATTTT; cdr3_aa: CASSDYLGASTDTQYF
clone_size: -; j_call: TRBJ1-2; v_call: TRBV5-1; d_call: TRBD1; cdr3_nt: TGCGCCAGCAGCAGCGAAGGGACAGGTGCTTCTTTTAACTATGGCTACACCTTC; cdr3_aa: CASSSEGTGASFNYGYTF
clone_size: few; j_call: TRBJ2-7; v_call: TRBV27; d_call: -; cdr3_nt: TGTGCCAGCGGCAGGGGGGACCCCTACGAGCAGTACTTC; cdr3_aa: CASGRGDPYEQYF
clone_size: -; j_call: TRBJ1-4; v_call: TRBV6-6; d_call: TRBD1; cdr3_nt: TGTGCCAGCAGTTCAGGGGGCGACCTTGAAAAACTGTTTTTT; cdr3_aa: CASSSGGDLEKLFF
clone_size: -; j_call: TRBJ1-4; v_call: TRBV7-8; d_call: TRBD1; cdr3_nt: TGTGCCAGCAGCCCCGGACAGGGGGCTTCTACTGTGTTTTTT; cdr3_aa: CASSPGQGASTVFF
clone_size: -; j_call: TRBJ1-2; v_call: TRBV9; d_call: TRBD1; cdr3_nt: TGTGCCAGCAGCAGACGGACAGGGACTAACTATGGCTACACCTTC; cdr3_aa: CASSRRTGTNYGYTF
clone_size: -; j_call: TRBJ2-7; v_call: TRBV7-9; d_call: -; cdr3_nt: TGTTCCAGCGACCCAGGGTACGAGCAGTACTTC; cdr3_aa: CSSDPGYEQYF
clone_size: -; j_call: TRBJ2-3; v_call: TRBV5-1; d_call: TRBD2; cdr3_nt: TGCGCCAGCAGCTTGGTTAGCGGGGGTAGGGATACGCAGTATTTT; cdr3_aa: CASSLVSGGRDTQYF
clone_size: -; j_call: TRBJ2-3; v_call: TRBV4-3; d_call: TRBD1; cdr3_nt: TGCGCCAGCAGCCAAGAACGACAGGGACCAGATACGCAGTATTTT; cdr3_aa: CASSQERQGPDTQYF
clone_size: -; j_call: TRBJ1-1; v_call: TRBV28; d_call: -; cdr3_nt: TGTGCCAGCAGTCCCCTGGACAGATTGAACACTGAAGCTTTCTTT; cdr3_aa: CASSPLDRLNTEAFF
clone_size: -; j_call: TRBJ2-3; v_call: TRBV18; d_call: -; cdr3_nt: TGTGCCAGCTCACCACGGCGGACAGACACAGATACGCAGTATTTT; cdr3_aa: CASSPRRTDTDTQYF
clone_size: -; j_call: TRBJ1-5; v_call: TRBV6-6; d_call: -; cdr3_nt: TGTGCCAGCAGTTACTCGTCGGGGGGAGAACAGCCCCAGCATTTT; cdr3_aa: CASSYSSGGEQPQHF
clone_size: -; j_call: TRBJ1-2; v_call: TRBV6-4; d_call: -; cdr3_nt: TGTGCCAGCAGTGACTCACCGGGAGACCCGGATGGCTACACCTTC; cdr3_aa: CASSDSPGDPDGYTF
clone_size: -; j_call: TRBJ1-5; v_call: TRBV6-1; d_call: -; cdr3_nt: TGTGCCAGCAGTGAAGGGAGGGAGGCCAATCAGCCCCAGCATTTT; cdr3_aa: CASSEGREANQPQHF
clone_size: -; j_call: TRBJ2-2; v_call: TRBV7-6; d_call: TRBD2; cdr3_nt: TGTGCCAGCAGCGCCGGGACTAATTCGAACACCGGGGAGCTGTTTTTT; cdr3_aa: CASSAGTNSNTGELFF
clone_size: -; j_call: TRBJ1-1; v_call: TRBV29-1; d_call: -; cdr3_nt: TGCAGCGTCCCATGGGAGACTGAAGCTTTCTTT; cdr3_aa: CSVPWETEAFF
clone_size: -; j_call: TRBJ2-7; v_call: TRBV6-5; d_call: TRBD2; cdr3_nt: TGTGCCAGCAGTTACATGCGGGGGTACGAGCAGTACTTC; cdr3_aa: CASSYMRGYEQYF
clone_size: -; j_call: TRBJ1-2; v_call: TRBV30; d_call: -; cdr3_nt: TGTGCCTGGAAAAGGGAAGGGGGAGGCTACACCTTC; cdr3_aa: CAWKREGGGYTF
clone_size: -; j_call: TRBJ1-1; v_call: TRBV4-1; d_call: TRBD1; cdr3_nt: TGCGCCAGCAGCGGCCTCCCGGGACAGGGGTATAACACTGAAGCTTTCTTT; cdr3_aa: CASSGLPGQGYNTEAFF
clone_size: -; j_call: TRBJ2-7; v_call: TRBV2; d_call: -; cdr3_nt: TGTGCCAGCAGTGTTACCCCCTTAAGAGGAGGAGAGTACGAGCAGTACTTC; cdr3_aa: CASSVTPLRGGEYEQYF
clone_size: -; j_call: TRBJ2-2; v_call: TRBV2; d_call: -; cdr3_nt: TGTGCCAGCGGATATAAGGGGGACACCGGGGAGCTGTTTTTT; cdr3_aa: CASGYKGDTGELFF
clone_size: -; j_call: TRBJ2-3; v_call: TRBV6-5; d_call: TRBD1; cdr3_nt: TGTGCCAGCAGTCGCGGACAGGGCGATACGCAGTATTTT; cdr3_aa: CASSRGQGDTQYF
clone_size: medium-sized; j_call: TRBJ1-3; v_call: TRBV2; d_call: TRBD1; cdr3_nt: TGTGCCAGCAATCACAGGGGGCTTGGGAACACCATATATTTT; cdr3_aa: CASNHRGLGNTIYF